The next 18 T cell receptor beta chains were all read from a single sample in a study of T cell changes during pregnancy in multiple sclerosis (dated by TCRdb to between 2018 and 2021). To prepare the library, the immunoSEQ multiplex PCR assay was applied. The immuneACCESS repertoire file appears here via TCRdb, limited to in-frame rearrangements. These files lack a portion of the clones; in checked studies, under half of the deficit traces to unresolved V genes, and the cause of the others is not known. Present in this sample are approximately 84,000 clones, about 95% of which were seen just once. More than 2% of the sample belongs to the ten largest clones. The sample here was peripheral blood, taken in the third trimester of pregnancy. The receptors were gathered from a female donor with multiple sclerosis, enrolled in a pregnancy study.

The chain's CDR3 is CASREQSNQPQHF. In nucleotides, the CDR3 is TGTGCCAGCAGGGAGCAGAGCAATCAGCCCCAGCATTTT. The rearrangement uses TRBV6-1 and TRBJ1-5; D not resolved. The CDR3 is 13 amino acids. Germline V gene lookup returns CDR1 MNHNS and CDR2 SASEGT. With 6 bases removed from V and 1 base from J, the gap between germline ends came to 7 bases.

The V gene is TRBV4-1, the J gene TRBJ2-1, with TRBD2 matching 8 bases. The CDR3 extends over 13 amino acids. V was clipped by 8 bases and J by 7 bases; unmatched bases: 7. Germline V gene data show CDR1 as MGHRA and CDR2 as YSYEKL. CDR3 region: CASGLAGGNEQFF. The CDR3 DNA is TGCGCCAGCGGTTTGGCGGGGGGTAATGAGCAGTTCTTC.

The chain links TRBV5-4 to TRBJ2-7, with D perhaps matching TRBD2 (6 bases). The CDR3 spans 14 residues. V lost 0 bases and J 5 bases, leaving 12 bases between the germline ends. The V gene's germline CDR1 is SGHNT and CDR2 YYREEE (reference sequence). DNA of the CDR3: TGTGCCAGCAGCTTGGCCGGCGGGGTCGACGAGCAGTACTTC. As protein: CASSLAGGVDEQYF.

This clone showed up just once. This rearrangement joins TRBV12-5 to TRBJ2-1; the match to TRBD2 covers 12 bases. The CDR3 spans 17 residues. The junction had 9 bases not matched to a gene; V was cut back by 3 bases and J by 6 bases. Per germline, CDR1 LGHNT and CDR2 FRNRAP. This CDR3 reads CASGFPGGLAGINEQFF. Here the CDR3 DNA reads TGTGCTAGTGGTTTCCCAGGAGGACTAGCGGGGATCAATGAGCAGTTCTTC.

J is TRBJ1-3 and V is TRBV13, with unresolved D. Trimming left V 4 bases short and J 1 base short, with 5 bases between. In germline, CDR1 is PRHDT, CDR2 FYEKMQ (reference sequence). The CDR3 runs to 13 residues. The CDR3 protein is CASSSGSGNTIYF. The CDR3 DNA reads as TGTGCCAGCAGCTCGGGGTCTGGAAACACCATATATTTT. Full variable domain (missing parts from reference TRBV13 and TRBJ1-3): AAGVIQSPRHLIKEKRETATLKCYPIPRHDTVYWYQQGPGQDPQFLISFYEKMQSDKGSIPDRFSAQQFSDYHSELNMSSLELGDSALYFCASSSGSGNTIYFGEGSWLTVV.

V usage is TRBV7-9 and J usage is TRBJ1-2; no definite D call. The CDR3 runs to 14 residues. Between the trimmed V and J ends, which lost 3 bases and 5 bases, there was a span of 13 bases. Germline V gene lookup returns CDR1 SEHNR and CDR2 FQNEAQ (reference sequence). CDR3 loop: CASSFENRDYGYTF. The DNA of the CDR3 is TGTGCCAGCAGCTTCGAAAATCGAGATTATGGCTACACCTTC. Using reference TRBV7-9 and TRBJ1-2 for the parts outside the CDR3, the full variable domain is DTGVSQNPRHKITKRGQNVTFRCDPISEHNRLYWYRQTLGQGPEFLTYFQNEAQLEKSRLLSDRFSAERPKGSFSTLEIQRTEQGDSAMYLCASSFENRDYGYTFGSGTRLTVV.

The CDR3 reads CASSSGGEQYF. The CDR3 DNA reads TGTGCCAGCAGCTCCGGTGGTGAGCAGTACTTC. The chain links TRBV11-2 to TRBJ2-7, with D unclear. Trimming removed 4 bases at V and 7 bases at J, with 8 bases between. The CDR3 runs 11 residues. Germline V gene data show CDR1 as SGHAT and CDR2 as FQNNGV.

The chain has TRBV19 and TRBJ1-1, with 9 bases matching TRBD1. There are 13 residues in the CDR3. V dropped 10 bases and J dropped 1; count of bases not matched to a gene: 4. The germline V gene has CDR1 LNHDA and CDR2 SQIVND (reference sequence). CDR3 protein: CATRGQGNTEAFF. CDR3 nucleotide sequence: TGTGCCACTAGGGGACAGGGGAACACTGAAGCTTTCTTT.

V usage is TRBV5-5 and J usage is TRBJ2-1, with TRBD1 matching over 8 bases. The CDR3 contains 14 residues. Germline trimming cut 4 bases from V and 4 bases from J; bases unmatched to any gene: 4. CDR1 SGHKS and CDR2 YYEKEE come from the germline V gene (reference sequence). CDR3 loop: CASSRDRMYNEQFF. DNA for the CDR3: TGTGCCAGCAGCCGGGACAGGATGTACAATGAGCAGTTCTTC.

The rearrangement joins TRBV11-2 to TRBJ1-2, with D uncertain. CDR3 length: 12 residues. Trimming cost V 4 bases and J 8 bases, with 11 bases left between them. Germline assignment: CDR1 SGHAT and CDR2 FQNNGV. The CDR3: CASSSGATGYTF. The CDR3 DNA follows: TGTGCCAGCAGCTCCGGAGCTACAGGCTACACCTTC.

The genes are TRBV5-1 and TRBJ2-7, with 12 bases aligning to TRBD1. Trimming removed 4 bases from V and 5 bases from J; junction bases left unmatched: 7. The germline V gene encodes CDR1 SGHRS and CDR2 YFSETQ. This CDR3 region has 15 residues. CDR3 nucleotides: TGCGCCAGCAGCCGGGGACAGGGGGCCACCAACGAGCAGTACTTC. Encoded protein: CASSRGQGATNEQYF.

The rearrangement uses TRBV6-1 and TRBJ1-2; 7 bases line up with TRBD1. The CDR3 consists of 14 residues. V shed 3 bases and J 2 bases; nucleotides not matched to a gene: 3. Germline CDR1 MNHNS, CDR2 SASEGT. CDR3 nucleotides: TGTGCCAGCAGTGAGGGACAGTCGAACTATGGCTACACCTTC. It encodes CASSEGQSNYGYTF.

This clone came up once. V is TRBV5-1 and J is TRBJ1-2; 9 nucleotides align to TRBD1. The germline V gene has CDR1 SGHRS and CDR2 YFSETQ. The CDR3 is 17 amino acids. J was trimmed by 0 bases and V by 3 bases; bases with no gene match: 9. DNA of the CDR3: TGCGCCAGCAGCTCGCAGGGGACAGGGAGTACTAACTATGGCTACACCTTC. It specifies CASSSQGTGSTNYGYTF.

The V and J genes are TRBV7-3 and TRBJ1-5; TRBD1 matches 10 bases. In germline, CDR1 is SGHTA, CDR2 FQGTGA. The CDR3 loop spans 16 amino acids. Trimming at V came to 4 bases and at J to 6 bases, leaving 9 bases not matched to a gene. The CDR3 nucleotides are TGTGCCAGCAGCTCGGGACAGGGGCGGGAGGGTCAGCCCCAGCATTTT. Translated, it gives CASSSGQGREGQPQHF.

The gene calls are TRBV5-1 and TRBJ2-5; TRBD1 agrees at 10 bases. The CDR3 is 14 amino acids. Germline V gene sequence: CDR1 SGHRS, CDR2 YFSETQ. V lost 4 bases and J lost 5; bases outside the gene matches: 5. The CDR3 here is CASSRTGGSETQYF. Written as DNA, the CDR3 is TGCGCCAGCAGCCGGACAGGGGGGAGCGAGACCCAGTACTTC.

On this clone itself: Other DNA variants within this sample encode the same CDR3. The CDR3 is CASSLAGGNEQFF. In nucleotides, the CDR3 is TGTGCCAGCAGCTTAGCCGGGGGGAATGAGCAGTTCTTC. The rearrangement uses TRBV7-9 and TRBJ2-1; TRBD2 agrees at 7 bases. Germline trimming cut 0 bases from V and 7 bases from J; bases unmatched to any gene: 0. Germline assignment: CDR1 SEHNR and CDR2 FQNEAQ (reference sequence). The CDR3 consists of 13 residues. Looking up the rest from reference TRBV7-9 and TRBJ2-1 gives the full variable domain: DTGVSQNPRHKITKRGQNVTFRCDPISEHNRLYWYRQTLGQGPEFLTYFQNEAQLEKSRLLSDRFSAERPKGSFSTLEIQRTEQGDSAMYLCASSLAGGNEQFFGPGTRLTVL.

V gene TRBV4-1 combines with J gene TRBJ1-5; TRBD1 is a possible D gene (5 bases). CDR1 MGHRA and CDR2 YSYEKL come from the germline V gene. V lost 3 bases to trimming and J lost 10 bases, with 16 bases between them. This CDR3 region has 14 residues. The CDR3 reads CASSQGGPTGPQHF. In DNA, the CDR3 is TGCGCCAGCAGCCAGGGGGGACCCACCGGCCCCCAGCATTTT.

The chain carries TRBV25-1 and TRBJ1-1, with 8 bases aligning to TRBD1. Germline-derived CDR1 and CDR2 are MGHDK and SYGVNS. Unmatched junction bases numbered 6, after V lost 1 base and J lost 5 bases. The CDR3 runs 15 residues. The DNA for the CDR3 is TGTGCCAGCAGTGAATTGACAGGGGCAGAGACTGAAGCTTTCTTT. This translates into CASSELTGAETEAFF.